The clone carrying this T cell receptor beta chain came up once. Its antigen is not known. This entry is derived from a study of T cell responses to AZD1222 COVID-19 vaccine. Findings and limits, study-wide: Per reports, nearly half of all spike-specific TCRs target regions that are unmutated in variants.

Data came from immunoSEQ multiplex PCR; TCRdb stores just in-frame clones and leaves some out. The sample has over 55,000 clones, 84% seen once. Deletions cut 4 bases from V and 4 bases from J, with 15 bases between. The CDR3 contains 15 residues. Germline V lookup: CDR1 SGHRS, CDR2 YFSETQ. The TCR comes from an adult in good health. Sequencing used peripheral blood, obtained on day 0 of AZD1222 vaccination. This chain links TRBV5-1 with TRBJ2-1; D perhaps matches TRBD2 (6 bases). CDR3 DNA: TGCGCCAGCAGCCTCCGGGGAGGACCTTACAATGAGCAGTTCTTC. Encoded protein: CASSLRGGPYNEQFF.